This TCR beta chain stems from a study of vaccination and CD4 T cells after COVID-19. Study-level background: Convalescent cases comprised about ten mild and one severe, all SARS-CoV-2 positive by nasal swab PCR. In the convalescent cohort, there were six males and four females, two of them Hispanic.

Sequence data for DNA of cultured CD4+ T cells were generated by the Oncomine TCR Beta short-read assay. Each CDR3 protein is one row after TCRdb ran MiXCR on the PCR reads. The sample comprises about 9,700 distinct CDR3 sequences, more than 60% of which are singletons, and more than 35% rests with the top ten. A word on this clonotype: What it binds is unknown.

As for treatment: roughly 10-day PBMC culture with coronavirus spike peptide pools or control peptides (ViraFEST assay). Per well, roughly 1.9 million PBMCs were cultured in the presence of roughly 10 IU/ml IL-2 and roughly 10 ug/ml peptide pools. V was shortened by 0 bases and J by 1 base, with 6 bases between the two germline ends. The CDR3 is 14 amino acids. Germline V gene lookup returns CDR1 SGHTA and CDR2 FQGTGA. The genes are TRBV7-3 and TRBJ1-1, with D possibly being TRBD1 (5 bases). Sequenced material: CD4+ T cells from blood, cultured in vitro. The sequence was obtained from a human donor who had recovered from COVID-19. The CDR3 reads CASSLTGGNTEAFF. CDR3 sequence (DNA): TGTGCCAGCAGCTTAACGGGGGGGAACACTGAAGCTTTCTTT.